This is a list of T cell receptor beta chains from one sample in a study of cytomegalovirus exposure and HLA in healthy donors. Repertoires were generated with immunoSEQ multiplex PCR, while TCRdb's copy carries only in-frame clones and drops some. The table has 95,000 to 100,000 clones, roughly 70% seen once. The specimen was PBMCs. These TCRs come from a middle-aged man in good health and CMV-seronegative. The conserved cysteine and the conserved F or W are not part of the CDR3 here.

v_call	j_call	cdr3_aa
TRBV2	TRBJ2-7	ASSAGQTVSYEQY
TRBV19	TRBJ2-1	ASRTTGSSYNEQF
TRBV18	TRBJ2-7	ASSPPRPPYEQY
TRBV11-2	TRBJ2-2	ASSTSGTGDTGELF
TRBV11-1	TRBJ2-1	ASSHPGLRQGYWEQF
TRBV6-5	TRBJ1-2	ASSPYGDYGGYT
TRBV15	TRBJ2-2	ATSRESVIGTGELF
TRBV28	TRBJ1-5	ASRPRSGGNQPQH
TRBV30	TRBJ2-1	AWISGTGTRQNEQF
TRBV6-5	TRBJ1-2	ASSYSVQNNYGYT
TRBV2	TRBJ1-1	ASTLRGGNTEAF
TRBV25-1	TRBJ2-1	ASSDGAPYNEQF
TRBV25-1	TRBJ2-5	ASSVVAGDRGETQY
TRBV19	TRBJ2-5	ASSGTLRETQY
TRBV2	TRBJ2-1	ASSTGTDYNEQF
TRBV7-2	TRBJ1-5	ASSLGQRNQPQH
TRBV27	TRBJ1-1	ASSFLAEGAKNTEAF